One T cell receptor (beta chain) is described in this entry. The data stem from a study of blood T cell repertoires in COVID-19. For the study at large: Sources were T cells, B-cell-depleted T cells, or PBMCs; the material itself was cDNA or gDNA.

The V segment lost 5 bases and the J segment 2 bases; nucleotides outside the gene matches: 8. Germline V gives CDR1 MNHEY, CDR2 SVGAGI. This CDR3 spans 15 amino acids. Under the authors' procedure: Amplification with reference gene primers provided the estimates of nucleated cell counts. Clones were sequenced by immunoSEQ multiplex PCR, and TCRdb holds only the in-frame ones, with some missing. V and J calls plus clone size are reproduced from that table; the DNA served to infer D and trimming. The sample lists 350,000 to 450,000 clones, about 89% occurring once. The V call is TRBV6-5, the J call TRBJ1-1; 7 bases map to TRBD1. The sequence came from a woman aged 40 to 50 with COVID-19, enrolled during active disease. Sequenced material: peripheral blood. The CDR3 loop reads CASSPDRPINTEAFF. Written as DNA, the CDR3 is TGTGCCAGCAGTCCGGACAGGCCCATAAACACTGAAGCTTTCTTT.